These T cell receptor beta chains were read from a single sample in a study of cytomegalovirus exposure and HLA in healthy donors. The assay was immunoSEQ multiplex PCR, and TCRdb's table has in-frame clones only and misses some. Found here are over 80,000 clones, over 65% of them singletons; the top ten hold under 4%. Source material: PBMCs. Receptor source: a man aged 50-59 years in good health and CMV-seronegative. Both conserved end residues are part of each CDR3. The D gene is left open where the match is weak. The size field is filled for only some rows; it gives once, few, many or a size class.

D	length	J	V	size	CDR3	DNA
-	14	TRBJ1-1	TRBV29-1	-	CSARTRTYSAEAFF	TGCAGCGCCCGGACAAGAACCTATTCCGCTGAAGCTTTCTTT
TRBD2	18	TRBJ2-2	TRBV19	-	CASLPGLAGGPGTGELFF	TGTGCCAGCCTTCCGGGACTAGCGGGAGGGCCCGGCACCGGGGAGCTGTTTTTT
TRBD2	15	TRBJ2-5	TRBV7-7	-	CASSSLSGSTETQYF	TGTGCTAGCAGCTCCCTTAGCGGGAGTACTGAGACCCAGTACTTC
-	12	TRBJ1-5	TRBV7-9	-	CASSWANQPQHF	TGTGCCAGCAGCTGGGCCAATCAGCCCCAGCATTTT
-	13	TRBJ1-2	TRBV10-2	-	CASSDHQNYGYTF	TGCGCCAGCAGTGATCACCAGAACTATGGCTACACCTTC
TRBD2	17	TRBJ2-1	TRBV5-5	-	CASTSPGGLAGGNEQFF	TGTGCCAGCACCTCCCCAGGAGGACTAGCGGGAGGGAATGAGCAGTTCTTC
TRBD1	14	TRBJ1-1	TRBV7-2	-	CASRNRGRETEAFF	TGTGCCAGCAGGAACAGGGGGCGCGAAACTGAAGCTTTCTTT
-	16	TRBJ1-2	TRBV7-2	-	CASTKGLGAGDYGYTF	TGTGCCAGCACCAAAGGTCTTGGGGCAGGGGACTATGGCTACACCTTC
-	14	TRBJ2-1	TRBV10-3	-	CAISTGPGVGEQFF	TGTGCCATCAGTACAGGGCCTGGCGTGGGTGAGCAGTTCTTC
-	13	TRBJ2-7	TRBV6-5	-	CASRPDGGGEQYF	TGTGCCAGCAGGCCCGACGGGGGTGGCGAGCAGTACTTC
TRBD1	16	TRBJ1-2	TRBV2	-	CASSVTPGTGLNGYTF	TGTGCCAGCAGTGTAACACCTGGGACAGGATTGAATGGCTACACCTTC
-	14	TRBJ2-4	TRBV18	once	CASSPPGGRNIQYF	TGTGCCAGCTCACCACCGGGCGGGCGGAACATTCAGTACTTC
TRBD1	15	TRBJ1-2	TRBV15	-	CATSVGGQAHYGYTF	TGTGCCACCAGCGTTGGGGGACAGGCTCACTATGGCTACACCTTC
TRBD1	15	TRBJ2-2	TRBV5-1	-	CASSLQGISTGELFF	TGCGCCAGCAGCTTACAGGGGATATCCACCGGGGAGCTGTTTTTT
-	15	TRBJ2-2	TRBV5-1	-	CASSLGQGGTGELFF	TGCGCCAGCAGCCTCGGACAGGGAGGGACCGGGGAGCTGTTTTTT
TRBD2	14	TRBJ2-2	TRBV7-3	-	CASSPVGRGGELFF	TGTGCCAGCAGCCCCGTCGGGAGGGGCGGGGAGCTGTTTTTT
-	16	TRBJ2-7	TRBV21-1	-	CAVDRGHDLPPYEQYF	TGTGCCGTGGACAGGGGTCATGATCTTCCTCCCTACGAGCAGTACTTC
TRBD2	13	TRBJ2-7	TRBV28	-	CASSFSREYEQYF	TGTGCCAGCAGTTTCTCGCGGGAGTACGAGCAGTACTTC
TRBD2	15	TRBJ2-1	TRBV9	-	CASSGGTSALNEQFF	TGTGCCAGCAGCGGGGGGACTAGTGCCCTCAATGAGCAGTTCTTC
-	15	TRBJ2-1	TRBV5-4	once	CASSFSNSLDNEQFF	TGTGCCAGCAGCTTTTCGAACAGCCTGGACAATGAGCAGTTCTTC
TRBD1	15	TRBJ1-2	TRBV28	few	CASSSGQGSSYGYTF	TGTGCCAGCAGTTCGGGACAGGGGAGTAGCTATGGCTACACCTTC
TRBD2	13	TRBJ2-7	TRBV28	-	CASSPPGGWVQYF	TGTGCCAGCAGTCCGCCGGGAGGATGGGTGCAGTACTTC
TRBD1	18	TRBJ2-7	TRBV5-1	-	CASSQGRDRGRGSYEQYF	TGCGCCAGCAGCCAAGGCCGGGACAGGGGGCGAGGGAGCTACGAGCAGTACTTC
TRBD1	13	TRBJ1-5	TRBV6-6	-	CASGQGANQPQHF	TGTGCCAGCGGACAGGGGGCGAATCAGCCCCAGCATTTT
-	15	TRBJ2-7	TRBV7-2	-	CASSLARGTTYEQYF	TGTGCCAGCAGCTTAGCACGGGGTACGACCTACGAGCAGTACTTC
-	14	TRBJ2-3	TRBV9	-	CASSELSPTDTQYF	TGTGCCAGCAGCGAGCTTAGTCCCACAGATACGCAGTATTTT
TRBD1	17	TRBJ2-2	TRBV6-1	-	CASSEPRQGGAPGELFF	TGTGCCAGCAGTGAACCGAGACAGGGGGGCGCGCCCGGGGAGCTGTTTTTT
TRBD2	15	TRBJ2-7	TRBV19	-	CASSKTGTRGYEQYF	TGTGCCAGTAGTAAAACCGGGACTAGGGGCTACGAGCAGTACTTC
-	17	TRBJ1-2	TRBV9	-	CASSVVEGGEADYGYTF	TGTGCCAGCAGCGTAGTTGAAGGGGGAGAGGCGGACTATGGCTACACCTTC
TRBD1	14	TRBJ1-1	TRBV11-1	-	CARHYRGLNTEAFF	TGTGCCAGACACTACAGGGGCCTGAACACTGAAGCTTTCTTT
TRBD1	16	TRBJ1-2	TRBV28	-	CASSLSYRGPNYGYTF	TGTGCCAGCAGTTTGTCCTACAGGGGGCCGAACTATGGCTACACCTTC
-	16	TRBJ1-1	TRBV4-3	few	CASSQEAGTGRTEAFF	TGCGCCAGCAGCCAAGAAGCGGGAACAGGGCGGACTGAAGCTTTCTTT
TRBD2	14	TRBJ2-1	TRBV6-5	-	CATESGRIVNEQFF	TGTGCCACCGAAAGCGGGAGAATTGTCAATGAGCAGTTCTTC
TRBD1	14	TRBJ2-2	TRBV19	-	CASSRRDRIGELFF	TGTGCCAGTAGTCGCCGGGACAGAATTGGGGAGCTGTTTTTT
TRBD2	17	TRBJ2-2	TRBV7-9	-	CASRKGTSGSTTGELFF	TGTGCCAGCAGGAAAGGGACTAGCGGGAGTACCACCGGGGAGCTGTTTTTT
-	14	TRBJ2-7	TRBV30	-	CASDYRDSGLLLTF	TGTGCCTCGGACTACCGGGACAGCGGCTTGCTCCTTACCTTC
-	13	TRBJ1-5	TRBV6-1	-	CASTETGPRPQHF	TGTGCCAGCACGGAGACAGGCCCTCGCCCCCAGCATTTT
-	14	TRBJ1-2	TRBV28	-	CASSPGRGGYGYTF	TGTGCCAGCAGTCCTGGGAGGGGGGGCTATGGCTACACCTTC
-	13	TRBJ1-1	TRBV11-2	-	CASSLARGTEAFF	TGTGCCAGCAGCTTAGCAAGGGGCACTGAAGCTTTCTTT
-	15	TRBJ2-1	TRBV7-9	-	CASSATLSSYNEQFF	TGTGCCAGCAGCGCTACCCTGAGCTCCTACAATGAGCAGTTCTTC
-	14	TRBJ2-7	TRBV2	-	CASSEQGLGYEQYF	TGTGCCAGCAGTGAACAGGGGTTGGGGTACGAGCAGTACTTC
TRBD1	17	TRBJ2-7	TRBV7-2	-	CASSLAQTGTFSYEQYF	TGTGCCAGCAGCTTAGCGCAGACAGGGACCTTCTCCTACGAGCAGTACTTC
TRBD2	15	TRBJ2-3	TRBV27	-	CASSLGRERWDTQYF	TGTGCCAGCAGTTTAGGGCGGGAGAGGTGGGATACGCAGTATTTT
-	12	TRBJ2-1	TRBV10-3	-	CAISDFGGEQFF	TGTGCCATCAGTGATTTTGGAGGTGAGCAGTTCTTC
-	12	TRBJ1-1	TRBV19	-	CASSNLRTEAFF	TGTGCCAGTAGCAACCTGAGGACTGAAGCTTTCTTT
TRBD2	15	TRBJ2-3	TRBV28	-	CASTAGEVSTDTQYF	TGTGCCAGCACAGCGGGAGAGGTTAGCACAGATACGCAGTATTTT
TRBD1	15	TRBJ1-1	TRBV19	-	CASSPRTGDNTEAFF	TGTGCCAGTAGTCCCCGGACAGGAGACAACACTGAAGCTTTCTTT
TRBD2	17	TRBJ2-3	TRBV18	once	CASSPPELAGGTDTQYF	TGTGCCAGCTCACCACCGGAACTAGCGGGAGGTACAGATACGCAGTATTTT